The rows below give T cell receptor beta chains drawn from one sample of a study of T cells in Graves' hyperthyroidism and ophthalmopathy. One entry per CDR3 protein, called by TCRdb with MiXCR from the multiplex PCR reads. The profile shows under 650,000 distinct CDR3 sequences, around 15% of them singletons. Sample: blood. The receptors here all came from a woman aged 25 to 39 with Graves' hyperthyroidism. CDR3s include the opening cysteine and the closing phenylalanine or tryptophan. A D gene is named only where the DNA matches it firmly. Clone size is shown for a subset of rows, as once, few, many or a class of expanded clone.

few,TRBV5-1,16,TRBD2,TRBJ2-5,CASSLAQAGGMETQYF,TGCGCCAGCAGCTTAGCCCAAGCGGGAGGGATGGAGACCCAGTACTTC
many,TRBV28,15,.,TRBJ1-1,CASSFRRGKNTEAFF,TGTGCCAGCAGTTTCCGCAGGGGTAAGAACACTGAAGCTTTCTTT
many,TRBV6-2/TRBV6-3,13,TRBD2,TRBJ2-7,CASSRDGDYEQYF,TGTGCCAGCAGTCGGGACGGGGACTACGAACAGTACTTC
many,TRBV6-1,16,.,TRBJ2-2,CASTLSMGDRAGELFF,TGTGCCAGCACCTTAAGTATGGGAGATCGGGCCGGGGAGCTGTTTTTT
many,TRBV6-1,16,TRBD1,TRBJ2-3,CASSEAPGGSTDTQYF,TGTGCCAGCAGTGAAGCACCAGGGGGAAGCACAGATACGCAGTATTTT
many,TRBV28,13,.,TRBJ1-5,CASSLTGRQPQHF,TGTGCCAGCAGTTTAACGGGGCGTCAGCCCCAGCATTTT
.,TRBV28,13,TRBD1,TRBJ2-4,CASSLSDRGIQYF,TGTGCCAGCAGTTTATCGGACAGGGGCATTCAGTACTTC
.,TRBV19,14,TRBD1,TRBJ2-1,CASSSTNRGDEQFF,TGTGCCAGTAGTTCCACAAACAGGGGGGATGAGCAGTTCTTC
many,TRBV18,15,TRBD1,TRBJ1-1,CASSPSQGTFTEAFF,TGTGCCAGCTCACCGTCACAGGGGACCTTCACTGAAGCTTTCTTT
once,TRBV7-9,18,TRBD2,TRBJ2-2,CASRGWTSGRADTGELFF,TGTGCCAGCAGGGGCTGGACTAGCGGGAGGGCCGACACCGGGGAGCTGTTTTTT
many,TRBV2,11,.,TRBJ2-1,CASSDESEQFF,TGTGCCAGCAGTGATGAATCTGAGCAGTTCTTC
many,TRBV28,14,TRBD1,TRBJ2-4,CASTDRGDKNIQYF,TGTGCCAGTACGGACAGGGGCGATAAAAACATTCAGTACTTC
.,TRBV3-1,15,TRBD1,TRBJ2-1,CASSRGTVAYNEQFF,TGTGCCAGCAGCCGGGGGACAGTAGCCTACAATGAGCAGTTCTTC
many,TRBV12-3/TRBV12-4,16,.,TRBJ2-3,CASSLRAGGPTDTQYF,TGTGCCAGCAGTTTAAGGGCGGGCGGCCCCACAGATACGCAGTATTTT
.,TRBV12-3/TRBV12-4,12,.,TRBJ1-2,CASGGGGDGYTF,TGTGCCAGCGGCGGGGGAGGCGATGGCTACACCTTC
many,TRBV28,14,TRBD1,TRBJ1-2,CASSLGQGAYGYTF,TGTGCCAGCAGTCTCGGACAGGGGGCATATGGCTACACCTTC
many,TRBV2,15,.,TRBJ2-7,CASSEVSGIVYEQYF,TGTGCCAGCAGTGAGGTTTCCGGGATAGTCTACGAGCAGTACTTC
.,TRBV20-1,14,.,TRBJ2-5,CSRLGYPSQETQYF,TGCAGCAGATTGGGCTACCCCTCCCAAGAGACCCAGTACTTC
many,TRBV11-2,14,.,TRBJ2-5,CASSLDGWQETQYF,TGTGCCAGCAGCTTAGATGGGTGGCAAGAGACCCAGTACTTC
.,TRBV30,14,.,TRBJ1-3,CAGGADVSGNTIYF,TGTGCCGGCGGGGCAGACGTTTCTGGAAACACCATATATTTT
many,TRBV10-3,13,.,TRBJ1-2,CAISEGLLYGYTF,TGTGCCATCAGTGAGGGACTCCTCTATGGCTACACCTTC
many,TRBV2,13,.,TRBJ1-1,CASSGGRNTEAFF,TGTGCCAGCAGTGGAGGCAGGAACACTGAAGCTTTCTTT
.,TRBV29-1,13,.,TRBJ2-3,CSVIQISTDTQYF,TGCAGCGTTATTCAAATTAGCACAGATACGCAGTATTTT
many,TRBV7-3,14,.,TRBJ2-3,CASSAGSGTDTQYF,TGTGCCAGCAGCGCGGGGTCGGGCACAGATACGCAGTATTTT